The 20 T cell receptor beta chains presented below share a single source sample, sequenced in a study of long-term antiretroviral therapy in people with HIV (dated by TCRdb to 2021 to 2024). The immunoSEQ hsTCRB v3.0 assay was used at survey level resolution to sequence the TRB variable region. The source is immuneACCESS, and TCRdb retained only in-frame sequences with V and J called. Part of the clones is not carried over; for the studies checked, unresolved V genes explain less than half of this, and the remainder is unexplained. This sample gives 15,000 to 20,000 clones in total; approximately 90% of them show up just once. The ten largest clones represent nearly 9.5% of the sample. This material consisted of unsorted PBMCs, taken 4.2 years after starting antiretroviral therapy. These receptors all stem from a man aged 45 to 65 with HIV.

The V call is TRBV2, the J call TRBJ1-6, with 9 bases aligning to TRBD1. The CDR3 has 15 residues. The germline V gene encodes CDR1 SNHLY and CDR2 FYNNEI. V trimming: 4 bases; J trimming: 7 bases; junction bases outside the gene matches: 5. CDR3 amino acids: CASSGQTGGNSPLHF. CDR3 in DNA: TGTGCCAGCAGTGGGCAGACAGGGGGAAATTCACCCCTCCACTTT.

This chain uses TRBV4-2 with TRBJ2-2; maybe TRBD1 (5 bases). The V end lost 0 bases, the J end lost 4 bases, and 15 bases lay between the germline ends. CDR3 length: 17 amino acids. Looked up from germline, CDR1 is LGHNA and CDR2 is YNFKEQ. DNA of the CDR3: TGTGCCAGCAGCCAAGATGACGCCTGGGGCGGCACCGGGGAGCTGTTTTTT. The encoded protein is CASSQDDAWGGTGELFF.

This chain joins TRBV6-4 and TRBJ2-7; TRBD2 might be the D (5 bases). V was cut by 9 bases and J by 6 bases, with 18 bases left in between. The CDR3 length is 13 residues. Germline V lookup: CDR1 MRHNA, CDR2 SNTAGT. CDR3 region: CASKRRSRGEQYF. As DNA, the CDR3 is TGTGCCAGTAAAAGGAGATCTCGGGGCGAGCAGTACTTC.

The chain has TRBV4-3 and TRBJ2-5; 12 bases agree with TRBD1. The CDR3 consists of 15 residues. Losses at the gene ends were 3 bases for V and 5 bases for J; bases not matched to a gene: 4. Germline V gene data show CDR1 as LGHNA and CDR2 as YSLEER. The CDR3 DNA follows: TGCGCCAGCAGCCAGGGACAGGGGGCCTGGGAGACCCAGTACTTC. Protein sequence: CASSQGQGAWETQYF.

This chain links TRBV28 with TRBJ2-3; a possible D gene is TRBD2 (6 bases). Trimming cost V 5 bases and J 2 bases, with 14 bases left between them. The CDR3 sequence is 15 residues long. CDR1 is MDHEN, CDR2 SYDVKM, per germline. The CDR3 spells CASSKQGGPTDTQYF. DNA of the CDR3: TGTGCCAGCAGTAAGCAGGGAGGCCCCACAGATACGCAGTATTTT.

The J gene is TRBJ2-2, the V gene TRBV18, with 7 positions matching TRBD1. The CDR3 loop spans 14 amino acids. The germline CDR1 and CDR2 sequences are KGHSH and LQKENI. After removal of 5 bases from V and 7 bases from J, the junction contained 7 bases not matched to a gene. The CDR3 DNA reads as TGTGCCAGCTCATTTACAGGGGCGAGCGGGGAGCTGTTTTTT. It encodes CASSFTGASGELFF.

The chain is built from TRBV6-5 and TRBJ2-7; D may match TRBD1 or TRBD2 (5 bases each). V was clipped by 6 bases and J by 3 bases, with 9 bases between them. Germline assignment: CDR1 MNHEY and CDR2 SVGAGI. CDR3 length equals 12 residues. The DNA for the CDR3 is TGTGCCAGCAGGGCAGGGAGCTACGAGCAGTACTTC. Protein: CASRAGSYEQYF.

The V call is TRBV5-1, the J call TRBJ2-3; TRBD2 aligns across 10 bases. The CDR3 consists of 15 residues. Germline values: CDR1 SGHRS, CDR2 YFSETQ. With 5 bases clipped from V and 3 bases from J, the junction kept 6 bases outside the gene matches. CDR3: CASRLGTSVTDTQYF. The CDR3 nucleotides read TGCGCCAGCAGGCTCGGGACTAGCGTTACAGATACGCAGTATTTT. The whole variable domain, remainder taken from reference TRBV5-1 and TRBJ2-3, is KAGVTQTPRYLIKTRGQQVTLSCSPISGHRSVSWYQQTPGQGLQFLFEYFSETQRNKGNFPGRFSGRQFSNSRSEMNVSTLELGDSALYLCASRLGTSVTDTQYFGPGTRLTVL.

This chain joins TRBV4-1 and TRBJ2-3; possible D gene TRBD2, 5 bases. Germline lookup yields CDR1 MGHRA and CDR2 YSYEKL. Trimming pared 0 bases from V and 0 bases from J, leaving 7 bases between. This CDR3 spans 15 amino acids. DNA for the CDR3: TGCGCCAGCAGCCAAGAGGAGGTTAGCACAGATACGCAGTATTTT. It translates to CASSQEEVSTDTQYF.

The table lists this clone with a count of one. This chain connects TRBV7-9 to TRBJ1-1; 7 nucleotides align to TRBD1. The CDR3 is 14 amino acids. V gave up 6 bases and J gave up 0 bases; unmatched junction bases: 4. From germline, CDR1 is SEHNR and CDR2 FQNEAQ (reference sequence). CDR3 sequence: CASRAGQMNTEAFF. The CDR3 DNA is TGTGCCAGCAGGGCGGGACAGATGAACACTGAAGCTTTCTTT.

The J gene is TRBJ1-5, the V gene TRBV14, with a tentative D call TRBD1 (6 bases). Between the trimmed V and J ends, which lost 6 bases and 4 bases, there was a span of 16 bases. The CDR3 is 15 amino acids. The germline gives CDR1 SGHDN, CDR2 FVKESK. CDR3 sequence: CASRKRGDGNQPQHF. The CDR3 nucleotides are TGTGCCAGCAGAAAAAGGGGGGACGGAAATCAGCCCCAGCATTTT.

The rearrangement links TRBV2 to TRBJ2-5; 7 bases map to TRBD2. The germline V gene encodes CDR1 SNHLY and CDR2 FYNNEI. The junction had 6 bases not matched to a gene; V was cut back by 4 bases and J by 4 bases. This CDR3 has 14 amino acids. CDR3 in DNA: TGTGCCAGCAGTGGAGTGGGGAGGGGAGAGACCCAGTACTTC. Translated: CASSGVGRGETQYF.

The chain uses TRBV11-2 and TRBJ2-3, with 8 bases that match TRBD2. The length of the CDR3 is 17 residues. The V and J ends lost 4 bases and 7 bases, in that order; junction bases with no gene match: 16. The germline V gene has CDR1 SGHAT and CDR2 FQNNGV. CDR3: CASSSPFRGGLTNTQYF. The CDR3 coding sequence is TGTGCCAGCAGCTCCCCGTTTCGGGGGGGACTCACTAATACGCAGTATTTT.

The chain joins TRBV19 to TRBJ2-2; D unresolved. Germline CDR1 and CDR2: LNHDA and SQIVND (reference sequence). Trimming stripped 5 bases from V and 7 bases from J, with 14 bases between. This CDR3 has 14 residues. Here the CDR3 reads CASSVVAGRGELFF. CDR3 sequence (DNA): TGTGCCAGTAGTGTGGTAGCTGGCCGCGGGGAGCTGTTTTTT.

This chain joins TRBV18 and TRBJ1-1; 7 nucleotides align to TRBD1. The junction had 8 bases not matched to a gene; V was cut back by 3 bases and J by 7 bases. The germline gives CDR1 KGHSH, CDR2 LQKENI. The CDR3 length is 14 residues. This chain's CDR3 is CASSPPGGSGEAFF. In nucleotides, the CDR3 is TGTGCCAGCTCACCCCCAGGGGGGAGTGGTGAAGCTTTCTTT.

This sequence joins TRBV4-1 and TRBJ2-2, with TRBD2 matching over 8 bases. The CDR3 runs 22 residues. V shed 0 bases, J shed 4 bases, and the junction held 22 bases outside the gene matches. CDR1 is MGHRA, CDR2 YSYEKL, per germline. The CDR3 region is CASSQESSRTVVGGAITGELFF. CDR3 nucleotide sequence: TGCGCCAGCAGCCAAGAATCTTCCCGAACCGTTGTCGGGGGGGCTATCACCGGGGAGCTGTTTTTT.

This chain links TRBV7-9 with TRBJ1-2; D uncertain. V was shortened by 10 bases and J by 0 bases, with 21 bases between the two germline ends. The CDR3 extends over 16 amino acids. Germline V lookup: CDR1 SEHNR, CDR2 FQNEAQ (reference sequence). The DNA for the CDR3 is TGTGCCACCAGGTTGCCGAGGGCCGATACTAACTATGGCTACACCTTC. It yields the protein CATRLPRADTNYGYTF.

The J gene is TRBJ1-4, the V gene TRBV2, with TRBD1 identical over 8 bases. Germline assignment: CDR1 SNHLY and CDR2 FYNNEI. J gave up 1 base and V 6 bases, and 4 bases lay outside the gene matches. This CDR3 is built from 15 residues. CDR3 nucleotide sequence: TGTGCCAGCAGGACGACAGGGGTAACTAATGAAAAACTGTTTTTT. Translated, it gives CASRTTGVTNEKLFF. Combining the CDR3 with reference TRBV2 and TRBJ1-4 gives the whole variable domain EPEVTQTPSHQVTQMGQEVILRCVPISNHLYFYWYRQILGQKVEFLVSFYNNEISEKSEIFDDQFSVERPDGSNFTLKIRSTKLEDSAMYFCASRTTGVTNEKLFFGSGTQLSVL.

As DNA, the CDR3 is TGTGCCAGTAGTACCGGGATTTTATACGAGCAGTACTTC. Translation: CASSTGILYEQYF. The chain carries TRBV19 and TRBJ2-7; perhaps TRBD2 as D (5 bases). The germline V and J ends were trimmed by 4 bases and 4 bases, with 11 bases remaining between them. Germline V lookup: CDR1 LNHDA, CDR2 SQIVND (reference sequence). CDR3 length: 13 amino acids.

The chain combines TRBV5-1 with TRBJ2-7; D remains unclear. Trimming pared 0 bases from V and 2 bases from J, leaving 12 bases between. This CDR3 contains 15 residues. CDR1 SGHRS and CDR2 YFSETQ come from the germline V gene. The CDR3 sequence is CASSLVEATPYEQYF. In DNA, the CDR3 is TGCGCCAGCAGCTTGGTAGAGGCTACTCCCTACGAGCAGTACTTC.